The rows below give T cell receptor beta chains drawn from one sample of a study of monozygotic twins with inflammatory bowel disease. TCRdb re-called the 5' RACE reads; one entry per CDR3 protein, DNA not given. Its clone listing holds about 140,000 distinct CDR3 sequences. Sequenced input: blood. The receptors shown here come from a human donor with ulcerative colitis or Crohn's disease, or a healthy co-twin of an affected twin (not recorded which). CDR3s include the opening cysteine and the closing phenylalanine or tryptophan. Each record gives: CDR3 length, J gene, V gene, CDR3 protein.

length: 17
J: TRBJ2-1
V: TRBV4-2
CDR3: CASSPGLAGFADNEQFF

length: 15
J: TRBJ1-5
V: TRBV12-3/TRBV12-4
CDR3: CASSPPAGDDQPQHF

length: 11
J: TRBJ2-7
V: TRBV12-3/TRBV12-4
CDR3: CASSLAGEQYF

length: 17
J: TRBJ2-2
V: TRBV18
CDR3: CASSPPPRGGDTGELFF

length: 16
J: TRBJ2-5
V: TRBV9
CDR3: CASSVEGSIFGETQYF

length: 11
J: TRBJ2-5
V: TRBV18
CDR3: CASSPRETQYF

length: 12
J: TRBJ2-2
V: TRBV11-2
CDR3: CASSLVGPELFF

length: 15
J: TRBJ2-5
V: TRBV12-3/TRBV12-4
CDR3: CASSPLGEAQETQYF

length: 18
J: TRBJ2-2
V: TRBV7-6
CDR3: CASSLPQWDRLNTGELFF

length: 13
J: TRBJ1-1
V: TRBV20-1
CDR3: CSASGVMNTEAFF

length: 15
J: TRBJ2-3
V: TRBV7-9
CDR3: CASSPLASSTDTQYF

length: 19
J: TRBJ1-6
V: TRBV28
CDR3: CASSATGGRGLSFWSPLHF

length: 12
J: TRBJ1-1
V: TRBV7-2
CDR3: CASSRGGTPAFF

length: 17
J: TRBJ2-7
V: TRBV5-1
CDR3: CASSLRSGRGLTYEQYF

length: 15
J: TRBJ2-3
V: TRBV20-1
CDR3: CSSLGGGPLTDTQYF

length: 14
J: TRBJ1-6
V: TRBV5-8
CDR3: CASSADRGNSPLHF

length: 13
J: TRBJ1-2
V: TRBV15
CDR3: CATSRDRVYGYTF

length: 15
J: TRBJ2-1
V: TRBV7-7
CDR3: CASSLTLLPTNEQFF

length: 17
J: TRBJ2-1
V: TRBV24-1
CDR3: CATSDRLTGKGDNEQFF

length: 18
J: TRBJ2-2
V: TRBV11-2
CDR3: CASVIWGGRQASPGELFF

length: 17
J: TRBJ2-1
V: TRBV18
CDR3: CASSPLVMGRVYNEQFF

length: 14
J: TRBJ2-2
V: TRBV19
CDR3: CASTDRDVPGELFF

length: 17
J: TRBJ1-2
V: TRBV5-1
CDR3: CASSGGQWGFFNYGYTF

length: 13
J: TRBJ2-1
V: TRBV19
CDR3: CASSKGNYNEQFF

length: 16
J: TRBJ2-2
V: TRBV5-1
CDR3: CASSGGTGMNTGELFF

length: 15
J: TRBJ2-7
V: TRBV5-1
CDR3: CASSLSVGIRDEQYF

length: 16
J: TRBJ2-7
V: TRBV5-5
CDR3: CASSLAPADRGYEQYF

length: 14
J: TRBJ1-3
V: TRBV29-1
CDR3: CSVEATNSGNTIYF

length: 14
J: TRBJ2-3
V: TRBV29-1
CDR3: CSVKTGRWTDTQYF

length: 15
J: TRBJ2-7
V: TRBV5-6
CDR3: CASSGIDRATYEQYF

length: 13
J: TRBJ2-7
V: TRBV7-6
CDR3: CASSFQGAGEQYF

length: 15
J: TRBJ2-1
V: TRBV5-1
CDR3: CASSSGTEFYNEQFF

length: 15
J: TRBJ2-5
V: TRBV20-1
CDR3: CSASTGGAYQETQYF

length: 14
J: TRBJ1-6
V: TRBV2
CDR3: CASRSDRVGSPLHF

length: 16
J: TRBJ2-2
V: TRBV20-1
CDR3: CSARDLGQGNTGELFF

length: 17
J: TRBJ1-2
V: TRBV3-1
CDR3: CASSHSAGALTNYGYTF

length: 17
J: TRBJ2-2
V: TRBV6-2/TRBV6-3
CDR3: CASSYQPSSANTGELFF

length: 15
J: TRBJ1-2
V: TRBV7-2
CDR3: CASSRNAAVFYGYTF

length: 14
J: TRBJ1-5
V: TRBV12-3/TRBV12-4
CDR3: CASSVQGGNQPQHF

length: 14
J: TRBJ1-1
V: TRBV5-1
CDR3: CASSLLGADTEAFF

length: 14
J: TRBJ1-2
V: TRBV5-4
CDR3: CASSLARQNYGYTF

length: 16
J: TRBJ2-1
V: TRBV10-3
CDR3: CAIGASGGISYNEQFF

length: 11
J: TRBJ2-3
V: TRBV20-1
CDR3: CSAPAARTQYF

length: 14
J: TRBJ2-7
V: TRBV19
CDR3: CASSTVAGAYEQYF

length: 16
J: TRBJ1-5
V: TRBV6-5
CDR3: CASSYGPTGNNQPQHF

length: 14
J: TRBJ1-4
V: TRBV4-3
CDR3: CASSQDLSTEKLFF

length: 15
J: TRBJ2-7
V: TRBV7-2
CDR3: CASSLVASGENEQYF

length: 15
J: TRBJ1-1
V: TRBV5-1
CDR3: CASSSPGGTNTEAFF

length: 14
J: TRBJ2-5
V: TRBV24-1
CDR3: CATSDLGFGETQYF

length: 15
J: TRBJ2-2
V: TRBV5-1
CDR3: CATQLTGGMTGELFF

length: 16
J: TRBJ1-5
V: TRBV11-2
CDR3: CASSVDGKRRNQPQHF

length: 16
J: TRBJ1-6
V: TRBV12-3/TRBV12-4
CDR3: CASSSGQGDFNSPLHF

length: 12
J: TRBJ2-7
V: TRBV19
CDR3: CASSMLGGEQYF

length: 12
J: TRBJ2-3
V: TRBV28
CDR3: CASTKHTDTQYF

length: 12
J: TRBJ1-5
V: TRBV7-2
CDR3: CASSSYNQPQHF